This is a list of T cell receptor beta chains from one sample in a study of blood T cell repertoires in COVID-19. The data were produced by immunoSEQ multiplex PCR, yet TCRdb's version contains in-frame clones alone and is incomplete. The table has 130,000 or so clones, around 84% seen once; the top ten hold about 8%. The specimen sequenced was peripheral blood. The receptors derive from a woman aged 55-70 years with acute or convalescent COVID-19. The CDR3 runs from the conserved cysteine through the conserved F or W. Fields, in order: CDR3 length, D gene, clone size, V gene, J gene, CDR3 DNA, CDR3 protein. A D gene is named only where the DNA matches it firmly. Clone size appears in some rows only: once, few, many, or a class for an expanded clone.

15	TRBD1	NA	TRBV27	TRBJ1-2	TGTGCCAGCAGTTCTCAGGGGGCGAGAGGCTATGGCTACACCTTC	CASSSQGARGYGYTF
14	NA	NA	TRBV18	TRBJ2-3	TGTGCCAGCTCACCGAAGTTTGGAGAAGATACGCAGTATTTT	CASSPKFGEDTQYF
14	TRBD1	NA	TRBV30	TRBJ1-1	TGTGCCTGGAGGCGGGACAGGGGAGGGACTGAAGCTTTCTTT	CAWRRDRGGTEAFF
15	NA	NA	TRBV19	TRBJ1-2	TGTGCCAGTAGTCCCGACCTGGACAGCTTCTATGGCTACACCTTC	CASSPDLDSFYGYTF
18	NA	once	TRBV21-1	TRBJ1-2	TGTGCCAGCAGCAAAGGGGGGCAACAGGGGATATATAACTATGGCTACACCTTC	CASSKGGQQGIYNYGYTF
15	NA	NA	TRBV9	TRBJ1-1	TGTGCCAGCAGCGCATCACCGGGACTGCCCACTGAAGCTTTCTTT	CASSASPGLPTEAFF
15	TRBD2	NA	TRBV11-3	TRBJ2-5	TGTGCCAGCAGCGCCAGACTAGCGGGGAAAGAGACCCAGTACTTC	CASSARLAGKETQYF
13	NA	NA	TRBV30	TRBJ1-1	TGTGCCTGGAGCTTTGGGGGGGGGACTGAAGCTTTCTTT	CAWSFGGGTEAFF
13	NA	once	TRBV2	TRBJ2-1	TGTGCCAGCAGTACCCACGGTCGGGGTGAGCAGTTCTTC	CASSTHGRGEQFF
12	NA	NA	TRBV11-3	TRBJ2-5	TGTGCCAGCAGCTCGGCGGGGATTCGGCAGTACTTC	CASSSAGIRQYF
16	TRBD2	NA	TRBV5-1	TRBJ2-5	TGCGCCAGCAGCTTGGTCAGGTCTAGCGGGGTGGAGACCCAGTACTTC	CASSLVRSSGVETQYF
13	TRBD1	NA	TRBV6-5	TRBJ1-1	TGTGCCAGCAGGCGCACAGGGGGCACTGAAGCTTTCTTT	CASRRTGGTEAFF
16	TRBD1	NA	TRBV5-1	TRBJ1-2	TGCGCCAGCAGCTCGGGCGGACAGGGGGTGTACTATGGCTACACCTTC	CASSSGGQGVYYGYTF
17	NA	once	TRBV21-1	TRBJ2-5	TGTGCCAGCAGCAGGGCTCCCCAGACAGGGAATTTGAAGACCCAGTACTTC	CASSRAPQTGNLKTQYF
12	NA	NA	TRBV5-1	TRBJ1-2	TGCGCCAGCAGTTCCACCTCGGAGGGCTACACCTTC	CASSSTSEGYTF
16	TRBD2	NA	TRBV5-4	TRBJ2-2	TGTGCCAGCAGCCTCGGACTAGCGGGGGACACCGGGGAGCTGTTTTTT	CASSLGLAGDTGELFF
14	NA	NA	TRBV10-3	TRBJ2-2	TGTGCCATCAGTGGCCTTCCCCGGGCCGGGGAGCTGTTTTTT	CAISGLPRAGELFF
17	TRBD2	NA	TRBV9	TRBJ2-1	TGTGCCAGCAGCGTTGGGACTAGCGGGGGGTCCTACAATGAGCAGTTCTTC	CASSVGTSGGSYNEQFF
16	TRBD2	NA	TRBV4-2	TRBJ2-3	TGTGCCAGCAGCCAAGAGCCGGGACTAGACACAGATACGCAGTATTTT	CASSQEPGLDTDTQYF
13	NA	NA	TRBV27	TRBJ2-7	TGTGCCAGCAGCAGGCAGGGGGGCTACGAGCAGTACTTC	CASSRQGGYEQYF
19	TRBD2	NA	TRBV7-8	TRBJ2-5	TGTGCCAGCAGCTTACTAGGGAGGGGTGGGTCAAAAAGAGGAGAGACCCAGTACTTC	CASSLLGRGGSKRGETQYF
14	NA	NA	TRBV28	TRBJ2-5	TGTGCCAGCAGTTTATCCGGCGGACAAGAGACCCAGTACTTC	CASSLSGGQETQYF
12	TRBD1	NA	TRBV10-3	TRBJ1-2	TGTGCCATCACCGGACAGGGCTTGGGCTACACCTTC	CAITGQGLGYTF
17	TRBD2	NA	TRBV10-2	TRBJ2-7	TGCGCCAGCAGGGACGTGTTCGGGCTAGCGGGGGGTTACGAGCAGTACTTC	CASRDVFGLAGGYEQYF
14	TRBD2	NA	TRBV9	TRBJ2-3	TGTGCCAGCAGCGCGCGGACTAGCGACGATACGCAGTATTTT	CASSARTSDDTQYF
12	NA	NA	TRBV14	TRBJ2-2	TGTGCCAGCAGGCGACAGACCGGGGAGCTGTTTTTT	CASRRQTGELFF
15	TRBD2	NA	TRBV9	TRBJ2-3	TGTGCCAGCAGCGTTTCTAGCGGGCAATCAGATACGCAGTATTTT	CASSVSSGQSDTQYF
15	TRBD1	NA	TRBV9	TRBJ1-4	TGTGCCAGCAGCGGACCGGGACAGGGCCATGAAAAACTGTTTTTT	CASSGPGQGHEKLFF
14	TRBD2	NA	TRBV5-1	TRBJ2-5	TGCGCCAGCAGCTTAGCGGGGGCCCCAGAGACCCAGTACTTC	CASSLAGAPETQYF
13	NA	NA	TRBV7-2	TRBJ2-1	TGTGCCAGCAGCCCCGACGGGGGCAATGAGCAGTTCTTC	CASSPDGGNEQFF
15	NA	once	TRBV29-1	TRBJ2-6	TGCAGCGTTAAGACCGCGGGGAGTGGGGCCAACGTCCTGACTTTC	CSVKTAGSGANVLTF
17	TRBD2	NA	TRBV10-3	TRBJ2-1	TGTGCCATCAGTGTTGGACTAGCGGGGGGCCCCTCCAATGAGCAGTTCTTC	CAISVGLAGGPSNEQFF
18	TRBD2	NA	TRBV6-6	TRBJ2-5	TGTGCCAGCAGTCCCGGGTTTAGCGGGGGGACCTTACAAGAGACCCAGTACTTC	CASSPGFSGGTLQETQYF
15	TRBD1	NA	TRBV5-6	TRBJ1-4	TGTGCCAGCAGTCCCGACAGGGGCTGGAATGAAAAACTGTTTTTT	CASSPDRGWNEKLFF
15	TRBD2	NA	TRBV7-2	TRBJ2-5	TGTGCCAGCAGCAACCTACTAGCGGGGGAAGAGACCCAGTACTTC	CASSNLLAGEETQYF
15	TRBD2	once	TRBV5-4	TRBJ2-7	TGTGCCAGCAGCCCCTCGGGAGGACGGGGGGTGCAGCAGTACTTC	CASSPSGGRGVQQYF
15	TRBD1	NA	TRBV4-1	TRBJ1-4	TGCGCCAGCAGCCAGGGGGACAGTGGTTGGGAAAAACTGTTTTTT	CASSQGDSGWEKLFF